These 11 T cell receptor beta chains were sequenced from one sample in a study of CD8+ T cells in alopecia areata. Reverse transcribed after extraction, RNA yielded cDNA as the sequencing template. Profiling relied on immunoSEQ multiplex PCR, and the TCRdb table lists in-frame clones only, not all of them. The repertoire holds roughly 140,000 clones, with around four fifths as singletons. Noted treatment: oral pan-JAK inhibitor, 5-10 mg twice daily. The specimen was CD8+ T cells sorted from blood, collected at week 4, from a patient treated with tofacitinib. The receptor source for this set is a human donor with alopecia areata.

The rearrangement uses TRBV4-1 and TRBJ2-1, with D perhaps TRBD2 (5 bases). CDR3 length: 16 residues. CDR1 MGHRA and CDR2 YSYEKL come from the germline V gene. The V end lost 5 bases, the J end lost 2 bases, and 16 bases lay between the germline ends. The CDR3 spells CASSSLTSSPYNEQFF. CDR3 nucleotide sequence: TGCGCCAGCAGCTCCCTAACTAGTAGCCCCTACAATGAGCAGTTCTTC.

The gene calls are TRBV13 and TRBJ2-5; D may be TRBD1 (5 bases). This CDR3 contains 14 residues. Germline assignment: CDR1 PRHDT and CDR2 FYEKMQ (reference sequence). Trimming pared 5 bases from V and 2 bases from J, leaving 12 bases between. This CDR3 is CASSLRNRQETQYF. CDR3 nucleotides: TGTGCCAGCAGCCTAAGAAACAGGCAAGAGACCCAGTACTTC.

The sample holds one count of this clone. V gene TRBV4-3 combines with J gene TRBJ2-3; no definite D call. The length of the CDR3 is 17 residues. The V end was cut by 0 bases, the J end by 0 bases, with 13 bases between. The germline CDR1 and CDR2 sequences are LGHNA and YSLEER. The CDR3 region has the DNA TGCGCCAGCAGCCAAGATTTTATTCTTAGTAGCACAGATACGCAGTATTTT. Protein product: CASSQDFILSSTDTQYF.

The chain has TRBV5-6 and TRBJ1-1, with a possible D match to TRBD1 (5 bases). With 1 base removed from V and 11 bases from J, the gap between germline ends came to 9 bases. This CDR3 contains 11 residues. CDR1 is SGHDT and CDR2 is YYEEEE in the germline V gene. The CDR3 reads CASSLQGPAFF. The CDR3 region has the DNA TGTGCCAGCAGCTTGCAGGGCCCCGCTTTCTTT.

CDR3 in amino acids: CASSADGSGNEQYF. CDR3 sequence (DNA): TGTGCCAGCAGCGCGGACGGAAGCGGGAACGAGCAGTACTTC. This sequence joins TRBV7-9 and TRBJ2-7, with TRBD2 identical over 7 bases. The CDR3 loop spans 14 amino acids. Germline CDR1 is SEHNR and CDR2 is FQNEAQ (reference sequence). The trim removed 5 bases at V and 5 bases at J, leaving 9 bases unmatched.

The genes are TRBV5-4 and TRBJ2-7, with a weak D call TRBD1 (5 bases). V was clipped by 3 bases and J by 0 bases, with 10 bases between them. Germline V lookup: CDR1 SGHNT, CDR2 YYREEE (reference sequence). The CDR3 runs to 14 residues. In nucleotides, the CDR3 is TGTGCCAGCAGCTCCGGAGACAGCTCCTACGAGCAGTACTTC. This codes for CASSSGDSSYEQYF.

The CDR3 protein is CASSQGQEIGELFF. DNA of the CDR3: TGCGCCAGCAGCCAAGGGCAGGAGATCGGGGAGCTGTTTTTT. The chain combines TRBV4-3 with TRBJ2-2; no firm D call. V dropped 1 base and J dropped 7 bases, with 10 bases sitting between them. The germline V gene encodes CDR1 LGHNA and CDR2 YSLEER. This CDR3 region has 14 residues.

Note on this clone: The same CDR3 is also encoded by other DNA sequences in this sample. The chain uses TRBV9 and TRBJ1-3; D call uncertain. Germline CDR1 is SGDLS and CDR2 is YYNGEE. V was shortened by 0 bases and J by 4 bases, with 2 bases between the two germline ends. The CDR3 extends over 12 amino acids. In nucleotides, the CDR3 is TGTGCCAGCAGCGTAGGAGGAAACACCATATATTTT. Residues: CASSVGGNTIYF.

On this clone: This sample also contains other DNA sequences that code for the same CDR3. The chain carries TRBV29-1 and TRBJ2-5; the match to TRBD1 covers 10 bases. The CDR3 loop spans 12 amino acids. Trimming took 5 bases from V and 11 from J; bases not matched to a gene: 8. Germline CDR1 SQVTM, CDR2 ANQGSEA. Here the CDR3 DNA reads TGCAGCGTTCCAAGGACAGGGGGAGAGCAGTACTTC. Translated: CSVPRTGGEQYF.

This clone was seen only once. The V and J genes are TRBV7-9 and TRBJ2-7, with D possibly TRBD2 on 6 matching bases. The germline gives CDR1 SEHNR, CDR2 FQNEAQ (reference sequence). Trimming removed 4 bases from V and 7 bases from J, with 14 bases in between. This CDR3 region has 13 residues. The CDR3 region is CASSSGTAGEQYF. The CDR3 nucleotides are TGTGCCAGCAGCTCCGGGACTGCGGGGGAGCAGTACTTC.

This clone was recorded only once. The chain employs TRBV4-2 and TRBJ1-1, with no clear D. CDR3 size: 15 residues. CDR1 is LGHNA and CDR2 is YNFKEQ in the germline V gene. Between the trimmed V and J ends, which lost 2 bases and 0 bases, there was a span of 10 bases. In DNA form, the CDR3 reads TGTGCCAGCAGCCAATTAGCAGGAATGAACACTGAAGCTTTCTTT. It is translated as CASSQLAGMNTEAFF.